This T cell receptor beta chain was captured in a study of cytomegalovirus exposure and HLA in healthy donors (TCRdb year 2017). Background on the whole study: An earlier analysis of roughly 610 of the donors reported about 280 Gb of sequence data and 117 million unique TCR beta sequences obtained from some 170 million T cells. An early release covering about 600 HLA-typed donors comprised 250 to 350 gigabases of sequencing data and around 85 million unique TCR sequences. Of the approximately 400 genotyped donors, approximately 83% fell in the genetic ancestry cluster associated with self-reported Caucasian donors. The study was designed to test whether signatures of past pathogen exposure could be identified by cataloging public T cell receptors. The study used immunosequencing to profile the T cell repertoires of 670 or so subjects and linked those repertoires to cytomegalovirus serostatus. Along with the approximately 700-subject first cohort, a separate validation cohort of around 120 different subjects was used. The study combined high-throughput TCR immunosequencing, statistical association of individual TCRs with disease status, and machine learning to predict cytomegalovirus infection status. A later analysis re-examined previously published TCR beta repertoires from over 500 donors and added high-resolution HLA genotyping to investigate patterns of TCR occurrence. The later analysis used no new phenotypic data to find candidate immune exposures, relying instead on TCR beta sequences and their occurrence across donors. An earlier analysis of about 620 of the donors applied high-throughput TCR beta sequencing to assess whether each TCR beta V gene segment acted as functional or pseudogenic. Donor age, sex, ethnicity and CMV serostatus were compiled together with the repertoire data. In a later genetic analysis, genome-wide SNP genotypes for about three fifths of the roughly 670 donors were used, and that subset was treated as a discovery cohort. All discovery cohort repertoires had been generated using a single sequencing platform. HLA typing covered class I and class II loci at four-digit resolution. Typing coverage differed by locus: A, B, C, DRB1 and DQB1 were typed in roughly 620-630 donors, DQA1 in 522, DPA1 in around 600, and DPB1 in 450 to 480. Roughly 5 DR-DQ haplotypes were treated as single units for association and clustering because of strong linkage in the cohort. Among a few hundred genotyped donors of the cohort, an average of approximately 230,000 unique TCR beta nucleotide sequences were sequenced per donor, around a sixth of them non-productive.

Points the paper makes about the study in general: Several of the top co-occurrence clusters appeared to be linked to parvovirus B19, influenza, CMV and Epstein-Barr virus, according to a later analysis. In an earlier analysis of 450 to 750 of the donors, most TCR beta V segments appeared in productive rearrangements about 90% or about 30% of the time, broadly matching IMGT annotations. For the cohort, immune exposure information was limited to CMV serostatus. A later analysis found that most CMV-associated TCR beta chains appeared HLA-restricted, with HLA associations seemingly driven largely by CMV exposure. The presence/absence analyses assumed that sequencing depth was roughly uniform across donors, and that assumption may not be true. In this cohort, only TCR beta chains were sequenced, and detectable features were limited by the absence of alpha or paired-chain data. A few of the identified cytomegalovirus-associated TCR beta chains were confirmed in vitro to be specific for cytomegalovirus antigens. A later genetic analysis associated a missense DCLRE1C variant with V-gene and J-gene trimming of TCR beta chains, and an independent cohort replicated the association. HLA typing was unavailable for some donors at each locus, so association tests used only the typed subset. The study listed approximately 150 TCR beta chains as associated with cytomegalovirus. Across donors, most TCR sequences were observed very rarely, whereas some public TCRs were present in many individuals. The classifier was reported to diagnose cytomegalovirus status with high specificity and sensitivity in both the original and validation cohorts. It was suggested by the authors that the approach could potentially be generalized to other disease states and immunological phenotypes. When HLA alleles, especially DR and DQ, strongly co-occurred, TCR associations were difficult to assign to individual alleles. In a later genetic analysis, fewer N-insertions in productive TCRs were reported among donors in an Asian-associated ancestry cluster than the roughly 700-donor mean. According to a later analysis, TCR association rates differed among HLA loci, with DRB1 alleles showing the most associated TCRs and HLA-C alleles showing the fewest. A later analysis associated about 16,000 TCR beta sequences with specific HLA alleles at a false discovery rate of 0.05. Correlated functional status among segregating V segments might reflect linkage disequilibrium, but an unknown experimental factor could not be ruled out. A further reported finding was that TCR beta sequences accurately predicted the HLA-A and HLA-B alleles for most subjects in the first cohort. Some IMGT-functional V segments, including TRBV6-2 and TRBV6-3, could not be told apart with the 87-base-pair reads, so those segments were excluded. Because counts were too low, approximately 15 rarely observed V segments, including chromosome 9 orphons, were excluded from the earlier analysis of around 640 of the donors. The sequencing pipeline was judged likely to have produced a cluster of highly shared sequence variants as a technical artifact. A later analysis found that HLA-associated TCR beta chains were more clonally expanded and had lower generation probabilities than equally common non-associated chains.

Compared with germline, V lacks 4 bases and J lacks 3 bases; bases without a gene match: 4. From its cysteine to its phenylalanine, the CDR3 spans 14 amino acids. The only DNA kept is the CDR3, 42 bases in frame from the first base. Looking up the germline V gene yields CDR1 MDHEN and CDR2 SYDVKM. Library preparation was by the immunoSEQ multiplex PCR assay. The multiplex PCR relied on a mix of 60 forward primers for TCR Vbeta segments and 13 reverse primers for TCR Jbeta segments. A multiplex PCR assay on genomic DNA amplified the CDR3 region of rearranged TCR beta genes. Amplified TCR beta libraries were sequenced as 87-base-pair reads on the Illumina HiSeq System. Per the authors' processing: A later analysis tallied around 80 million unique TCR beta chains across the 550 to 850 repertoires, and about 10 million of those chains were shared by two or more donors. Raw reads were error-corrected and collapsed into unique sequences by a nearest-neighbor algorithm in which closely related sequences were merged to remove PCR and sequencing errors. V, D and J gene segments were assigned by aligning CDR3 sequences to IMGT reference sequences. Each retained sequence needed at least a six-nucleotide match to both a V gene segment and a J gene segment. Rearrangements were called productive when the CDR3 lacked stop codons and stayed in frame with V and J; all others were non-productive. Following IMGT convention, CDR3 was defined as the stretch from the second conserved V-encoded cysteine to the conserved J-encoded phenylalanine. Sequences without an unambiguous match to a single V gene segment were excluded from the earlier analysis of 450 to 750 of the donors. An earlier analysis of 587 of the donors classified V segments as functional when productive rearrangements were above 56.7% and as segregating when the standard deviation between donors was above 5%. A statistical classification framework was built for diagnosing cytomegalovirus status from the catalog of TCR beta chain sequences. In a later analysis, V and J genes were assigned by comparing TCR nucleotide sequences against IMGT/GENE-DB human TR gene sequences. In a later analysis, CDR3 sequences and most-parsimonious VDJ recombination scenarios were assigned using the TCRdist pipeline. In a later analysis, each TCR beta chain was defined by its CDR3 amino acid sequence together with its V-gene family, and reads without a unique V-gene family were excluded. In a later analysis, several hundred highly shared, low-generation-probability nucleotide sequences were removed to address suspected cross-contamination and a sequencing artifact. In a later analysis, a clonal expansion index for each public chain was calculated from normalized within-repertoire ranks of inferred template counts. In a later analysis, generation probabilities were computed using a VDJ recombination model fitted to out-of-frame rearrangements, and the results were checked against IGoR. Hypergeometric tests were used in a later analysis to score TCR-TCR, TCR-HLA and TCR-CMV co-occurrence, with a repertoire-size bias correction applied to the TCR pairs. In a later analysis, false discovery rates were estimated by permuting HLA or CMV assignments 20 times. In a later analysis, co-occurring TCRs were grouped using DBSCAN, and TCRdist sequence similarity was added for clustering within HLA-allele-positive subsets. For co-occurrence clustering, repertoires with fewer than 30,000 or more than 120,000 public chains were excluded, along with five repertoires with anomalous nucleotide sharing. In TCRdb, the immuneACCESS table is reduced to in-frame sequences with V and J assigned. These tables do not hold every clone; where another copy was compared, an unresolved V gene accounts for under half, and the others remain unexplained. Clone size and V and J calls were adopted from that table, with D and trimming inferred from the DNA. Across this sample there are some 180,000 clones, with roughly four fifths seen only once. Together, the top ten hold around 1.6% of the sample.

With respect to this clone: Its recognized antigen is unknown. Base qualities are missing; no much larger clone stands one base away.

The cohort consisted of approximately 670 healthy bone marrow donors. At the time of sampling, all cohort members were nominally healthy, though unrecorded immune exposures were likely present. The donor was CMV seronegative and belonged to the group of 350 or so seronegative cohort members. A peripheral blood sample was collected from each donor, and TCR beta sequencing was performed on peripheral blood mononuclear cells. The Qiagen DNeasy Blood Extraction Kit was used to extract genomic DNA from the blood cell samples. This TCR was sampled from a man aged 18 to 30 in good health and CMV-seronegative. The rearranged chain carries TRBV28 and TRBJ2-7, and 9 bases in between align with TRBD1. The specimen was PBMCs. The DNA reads TGTGCCAGCAGTTCCCACAGGGGGCTCTACGAGCAGTACTTC. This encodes CASSSHRGLYEQYF.